This record covers a single TCR beta chain. Which antigen it targets is not known. Base qualities are missing; no much larger clone stands one base away. The record originates from a study of response to subunit inactivated influenza vaccine (dated by TCRdb to 2017 to 2018). Regarding the study in general: The study used deep quantitative T cell receptor repertoire profiling to track responses to a trivalent subunit inactivated influenza vaccine. General findings and caveats noted by the study authors: The authors suggested that each seasonal influenza vaccination may recruit only a limited number of new T cells.

The library was built by means of RT-PCR. The data were produced on an Illumina HiSeq 2500. Using fastp trimming at Q25 and MiXCR clonotype assembly, TCRdb reanalyzed the public sequencing data and kept in-frame beta chains. Each CDR3 protein gets just one entry, which takes the most common genes and DNA from the rows behind it. This sample gives about 480,000 distinct CDR3 sequences in total; about 25% of them show up just once. The ten biggest clones cover 1.9% of the sample. As encoded in the germline V gene (reference sequence), CDR1 is SEHNR while CDR2 is FQNEAQ. At the junction V is shortened by 5 bases and J by 0 bases, with 14 bases in between. Measured from the cysteine to the phenylalanine, the CDR3 is 16 residues long. The retained sequence is limited to the CDR3, 48 bases, with the frame set at the first base.

The sample consisted of CD4+ T cells sorted from PBMCs, taken approximately 5 days after vaccination. The rearrangement combines TRBV7-9 with TRBJ2-1; perhaps TRBD2 is the D gene, with 5 bases matching. The TCR sequence derives from a man between 50 and 59 years old who received an inactivated influenza vaccine. Donor details come from another sample of the same person, matched by shared clones. Here is the DNA: TGTGCCAGCAGCGACGGGGTAGCGAGCTCCTACAATGAGCAGTTCTTC. It translates as CASSDGVASSYNEQFF.